This T cell receptor beta chain was identified in a study of human T cells and chemical hapten exposure. Study results and caveats: Controls formed significantly fewer large CDR3 similarity clusters than expanded TCRs did. With DPC sensitization, TCRs exceeding 1 in 1000 frequency showed no change.

Time point reported: patch test 2, 6 weeks after DPC sensitization. Noted treatment: therapeutic diphenylcyclopropenone sensitization with weekly scalp DPC. Within the library, unique molecular identifiers were attached to each individual cDNA molecule. MiXCR, applied by TCRdb to the RACE reads, yields one record per CDR3 protein. Among tens of thousands of distinct CDR3 sequences, roughly a tenth were seen once, and the ten largest hold 2.5%. A few counts support this clonotype. Its cognate antigen is unknown. Between the trimmed V and J ends, which lost 0 bases and 5 bases, there was a span of 8 bases. CDR1 and CDR2 from the germline V gene are MNHEY and SVGEGT. CDR3 length equals 14 residues.

The chain carries TRBV6-2 or TRBV6-3 and TRBJ1-5; no clear D. The sequence came from a woman younger than 45 with alopecia areata. Some clones in this sample may be carry-over from other donors' samples. The specimen was whole blood, collected in connection with sensitization to the hapten diphenylcyclopropenone (DPC). The CDR3 coding sequence is TGTGCCAGCAGTTACTCTACGACGGATCAGCCCCAGCATTTT. It yields the protein CASSYSTTDQPQHF.